This T cell receptor (beta chain) stems from a study of cytomegalovirus exposure and HLA in healthy donors. V lost 6 bases, J lost 8 bases, and 8 bases stayed unmatched. Germline V gene lookup returns CDR1 MNHNS and CDR2 SASEGT. The CDR3 contains 13 residues. A multiplex PCR was run with 60 Vbeta primers and 13 Jbeta primers. Assay used: immunoSEQ multiplex PCR; TCRdb lists only in-frame clones, some missing. The data show about 170,000 clones, 77% seen once. The sample holds a few counts of this clone. The TCR sequence derives from a female donor in good health and CMV-seronegative. Sequenced material: PBMCs. The rearrangement uses TRBV6-1 and TRBJ1-2; 8 positions agree with TRBD1. The CDR3 DNA sequence: TGTGCCAGCAGACCGGACAGGGCGAAGGGCTACACCTTC. Amino acid sequence: CASRPDRAKGYTF.